This TCR beta chain derives from a study of graft-versus-host responses after intestinal transplantation. General study points: Clonal ratios of graft-versus-host to host-versus-graft in allografts were high for patients exhibiting graft-donor T cell macrochimerism.

Clones were sequenced by immunoSEQ multiplex PCR, and TCRdb holds only the in-frame ones, with some missing. The sample includes roughly 73,000 clones, roughly 84% of them seen just once. Germline V lookup: CDR1 MGHRA, CDR2 YSYEKL. V was clipped by 3 bases and J by 0 bases; unmatched bases: 4. The CDR3 length is 16 residues. Notes on this clone: Its antigen remains unidentified.

The starting material was unstimulated CD8+ T cells sorted from spleen or lymph node cells, obtained before transplant. This rearrangement joins TRBV4-1 to TRBJ2-3, with 9 nucleotides matching TRBD2. The receptor comes from a human donor who was the organ donor for an intestinal transplant. CDR3 in amino acids: CASSHSGGTSTDTQYF. The CDR3, as DNA: TGCGCCAGCAGCCACAGCGGGGGGACTAGCACAGATACGCAGTATTTT.